The 6 T cell receptor beta chains in this list originate from one sample, sequenced in a study of blood T cell repertoires in COVID-19. Sequenced by immunoSEQ multiplex PCR; TCRdb stores in-frame clones only, minus some. The table includes 450,000 to 500,000 clones, approximately 85% detected once. Sequencing was performed on peripheral blood. These receptors all come from a human donor in a cohort sampled during active COVID-19.

The genes are TRBV30 and TRBJ2-3; 7 nucleotides agree with TRBD2. CDR1 GTSNPN and CDR2 SVGIG come from the germline V gene (reference sequence). CDR3 length: 15 amino acids. J lost 4 bases, V lost 0 bases, and 7 bases had no gene match. In DNA form, the CDR3 reads TGTGCCTGGAGTGTACCCAGCGGGAAGCCAGATACGCAGTATTTT. Translation gives CAWSVPSGKPDTQYF.

The J gene is TRBJ2-7, the V gene TRBV5-1, with D possibly matching TRBD2 (5 bases). Trimming took 4 bases from V and 4 from J, leaving 12 bases between them. The germline V gene has CDR1 SGHRS and CDR2 YFSETQ. This CDR3 is built from 13 residues. The CDR3 nucleotides are TGCGCCAGCAGCCTAGAGGGATTTTACGAGCAGTACTTC. Residues: CASSLEGFYEQYF. The full variable domain, in which reference TRBV5-1 and TRBJ2-7 provide the parts outside the CDR3, is KAGVTQTPRYLIKTRGQQVTLSCSPISGHRSVSWYQQTPGQGLQFLFEYFSETQRNKGNFPGRFSGRQFSNSRSEMNVSTLELGDSALYLCASSLEGFYEQYFGPGTRLTVT.

The V call is TRBV11-3, the J call TRBJ2-3, with 7 positions matching TRBD2. Germline CDR1 is SGHNT and CDR2 is YENEEA. J was trimmed by 4 bases and V by 5 bases; bases with no gene match: 6. The CDR3 totals 14 residues. CDR3 coding DNA: TGTGCCAGCAGCCTGAGCGGGGTCCCAGATACGCAGTATTTT. Translated, it gives CASSLSGVPDTQYF.

The gene calls are TRBV28 and TRBJ1-1; perhaps TRBD1 as D (6 bases). Germline V CDR1 and CDR2: MDHEN, SYDVKM. V dropped 3 bases and J dropped 6 bases, with 17 bases sitting between them. The length of the CDR3 is 15 residues. The CDR3 region is CASSFRRGRIPEAFF. Here the CDR3 DNA reads TGTGCCAGCAGTTTTCGCAGGGGTCGAATCCCTGAAGCTTTCTTT.

The chain has TRBV6-5 and TRBJ2-2, with 7 bases matching TRBD2. J was trimmed by 3 bases and V by 2 bases; bases with no gene match: 6. The germline CDR1 and CDR2 sequences are MNHEY and SVGAGI. The CDR3 has 16 residues. The CDR3 reads CASSYRWGGDTGELFF. The CDR3 DNA sequence: TGTGCCAGCAGTTACCGTTGGGGGGGGGACACCGGGGAGCTGTTTTTT.

The CDR3 DNA reads as TGTGCCTGGAGTAGGCTAGCGGGAGATACGCAGTATTTT. It translates to CAWSRLAGDTQYF. This sequence joins TRBV30 and TRBJ2-3; 8 bases align to TRBD2. The germline V gene encodes CDR1 GTSNPN and CDR2 SVGIG (reference sequence). The CDR3 is 13 residues long. With 2 bases clipped from V and 5 bases from J, the junction kept 3 bases outside the gene matches.